A selection of T cell receptor beta chains follows, all from one sample in a study of cytomegalovirus exposure and HLA in healthy donors. Method: immunoSEQ multiplex PCR; TCRdb's copy keeps in-frame clones and lacks some. The sample yields hundreds of thousands of clones, roughly 89% seen once. Sequencing was carried out using PBMCs. All receptors come from a woman aged 18-29 years in good health and CMV-seronegative. The CDR3 runs from the conserved cysteine through the conserved F or W. A D gene is named only where the DNA matches it firmly. Clone size appears in some rows only: once, few, many, or a class for an expanded clone.

abundance	d_gene	len	v_gene	j_gene	CDR3nt	CDR3aa
NA	TRBD2	19	TRBV27	TRBJ2-2	TGTGCCAGCGGGAGAGCTTATAGCGGGGGGGCCTCGGGCACCGGGGAGCTGTTTTTT	CASGRAYSGGASGTGELFF
few	TRBD2	16	TRBV7-9	TRBJ2-1	TGTGCCAGCAGCGCAGGACTAGCGGGGGGGCTCAATGAGCAGTTCTTC	CASSAGLAGGLNEQFF
NA	NA	15	TRBV5-4	TRBJ2-6	TGTGCCAGCAGGCCAGGGATTTTTGGGGCCAACGTCCTGACTTTC	CASRPGIFGANVLTF
NA	NA	13	TRBV18	TRBJ2-7	TGTGCCAGCTCCCCGACGGGGTCTCGCGAGCAGTACTTC	CASSPTGSREQYF
NA	NA	14	TRBV30	TRBJ1-2	TGTGCCTGGAGTACAACAAGCAGAGGGAATGGCTACACCTTC	CAWSTTSRGNGYTF
few	NA	13	TRBV6-6	TRBJ2-7	TGTGCCAGCAGATCCTATCCACCCTACGAGCAGTACTTC	CASRSYPPYEQYF
NA	NA	14	TRBV7-9	TRBJ2-7	TGTGCCAGCAGCTTAGAGTTCCCGGTCCACGAGCAGTACTTC	CASSLEFPVHEQYF
NA	TRBD1	16	TRBV4-1	TRBJ1-4	TGCGCCAGCAGCCAACTGCGCAGGGGGACTAATGAAAAACTGTTTTTT	CASSQLRRGTNEKLFF
NA	TRBD2	17	TRBV5-4	TRBJ2-5	TGTGCCAGCAGCTTGACGGCGGGAGTATCAATTACGGAGACCCAGTACTTC	CASSLTAGVSITETQYF
NA	TRBD1	14	TRBV18	TRBJ1-2	TGTGCCAGCGGCGACGGACAGGGGGCGGGTGGCTACACCTTC	CASGDGQGAGGYTF
NA	TRBD1	15	TRBV28	TRBJ1-1	TGTGCCAGCAGAGCGGACAGGGCGATAAACACTGAAGCTTTCTTT	CASRADRAINTEAFF
NA	TRBD1	15	TRBV2	TRBJ1-1	TGTGCCAGCAGTTTCCCGGGACAGGCGGACACTGAAGCTTTCTTT	CASSFPGQADTEAFF
NA	TRBD1	13	TRBV29-1	TRBJ1-2	TGCAGCGTTGAGGGGGACAGACTCTATGGCTACACCTTC	CSVEGDRLYGYTF
once	NA	13	TRBV30	TRBJ2-2	TGTGCCATCAAAGCGGTGACTACCGGGGAGCTGTTTTTT	CAIKAVTTGELFF
NA	TRBD1	15	TRBV5-1	TRBJ2-7	TGCGCCAGCAGCCTACCGACAGGGGCGACCTACGAGCAGTACTTC	CASSLPTGATYEQYF
NA	TRBD1	15	TRBV10-3	TRBJ1-3	TGTGCCATCAGTGAGTCCGGGGCAGGGGGAGACACCATATATTTT	CAISESGAGGDTIYF
NA	NA	13	TRBV14	TRBJ2-2	TGTGCCACTTCGACAGAAAACACCGGGGAGCTGTTTTTT	CATSTENTGELFF
NA	NA	13	TRBV13	TRBJ2-3	TGTGCCAGCAGCTTGCAGGGATCAGATACGCAGTATTTT	CASSLQGSDTQYF
NA	TRBD2	15	TRBV27	TRBJ2-3	TGTGCCAGCAGTTTATTAGCGGGGGGCTTCAATACGCAGTATTTT	CASSLLAGGFNTQYF
NA	NA	16	TRBV13	TRBJ2-2	TGTGCCAGCAGCGTCCGGGGTTATGGTGACACCGGGGAGCTGTTTTTT	CASSVRGYGDTGELFF
NA	NA	14	TRBV5-1	TRBJ1-6	TGCGCCAGCAGCTCCAGGGGAGATAATTCACCCCTCCACTTT	CASSSRGDNSPLHF
once	NA	12	TRBV27	TRBJ2-1	TGTGCCAGCAGTTTATCCGGTCGTGAGCAGTTCTTC	CASSLSGREQFF
few	NA	12	TRBV30	TRBJ1-1	TGTGCCTGGACAGGGATGAACACTGAAGCTTTCTTT	CAWTGMNTEAFF
NA	TRBD2	21	TRBV27	TRBJ2-1	TGTGCCAGCAGTAGGCGGGGACTAGCGGGAGAGCCTAAGAGCTCCTACAATGAGCAGTTCTTC	CASSRRGLAGEPKSSYNEQFF
NA	TRBD1	14	TRBV28	TRBJ1-4	TGTGCCAGCAGGGAGACAGGGCTCGGGGAAAAACTGTTTTTT	CASRETGLGEKLFF
NA	NA	14	TRBV30	TRBJ2-2	TGTGCCTGGGGGCGGAGGCAGGGGACCGGGGAGCTGTTTTTT	CAWGRRQGTGELFF
NA	NA	14	TRBV6-1	TRBJ2-7	TGTGCCAGCAGGAGTACGCAGGGGGGTTACGAGCAGTACTTC	CASRSTQGGYEQYF
NA	TRBD2	16	TRBV5-1	TRBJ2-1	TGCGCCAGCAGCTCAATGACTAGCGGGATAAACAATGAGCAGTTCTTC	CASSSMTSGINNEQFF
NA	NA	13	TRBV27	TRBJ2-7	TGTGCCAGCAGTTTATCTCCAACCTACGAGCAGTACTTC	CASSLSPTYEQYF
NA	NA	12	TRBV27	TRBJ2-1	TGTGCCAGCAGTTCAGTGTGGAATGAGCAGTTCTTC	CASSSVWNEQFF
NA	TRBD1	13	TRBV6-1	TRBJ2-1	TGTGCCAGTTTACGACAGGGGGCGAATGAGCAGTTCTTC	CASLRQGANEQFF
NA	TRBD2	15	TRBV7-2	TRBJ2-7	TGTGCCAGCAGCCCGAGGGTACTAGCGGGAGTCGAGCAGTACTTC	CASSPRVLAGVEQYF
NA	TRBD1	14	TRBV10-2	TRBJ1-1	TGCGCCAGCCGGGACAGGGTAGGGAACACTGAAGCTTTCTTT	CASRDRVGNTEAFF
NA	NA	16	TRBV19	TRBJ1-2	TGTGCCAGTAGTATAACGATCCAAACACCCATCTATGGCTACACCTTC	CASSITIQTPIYGYTF
NA	TRBD1	15	TRBV6-5	TRBJ1-6	TGTGCCAGCAGGCGGACAGGGAGTTTGGATTCACCCCTCCACTTT	CASRRTGSLDSPLHF
NA	NA	14	TRBV9	TRBJ1-4	TGTGCCAGCAGCGGGTCCGGGGTTAATGAAAAACTGTTTTTT	CASSGSGVNEKLFF
NA	NA	11	TRBV2	TRBJ2-7	TGTGCCAGCCGGGACAACTACGAGCAGTACTTC	CASRDNYEQYF
NA	NA	13	TRBV18	TRBJ1-1	TGTGCCAGCTCACCACCAAGGAGGACTGAAGCTTTCTTT	CASSPPRRTEAFF
NA	NA	14	TRBV9	TRBJ1-2	TGTGCCAGCAGCGTAGGGGAGGGATCCTATGGCTACACCTTC	CASSVGEGSYGYTF
NA	NA	16	TRBV28	TRBJ2-7	TGTGCCAGCAGTTTATTTGGGTCAGGGGTAGGCTACGAGCAGTACTTC	CASSLFGSGVGYEQYF
NA	NA	12	TRBV7-9	TRBJ2-7	TGTGCCAGCAGCTTAGAACGAAGAGGGCAGTACTTC	CASSLERRGQYF
NA	NA	16	TRBV30	TRBJ1-5	TGTGCCTGGAGTTCAGGACAGATAGTTAGCAATCAGCCCCAGCATTTT	CAWSSGQIVSNQPQHF
NA	NA	15	TRBV5-4	TRBJ1-2	TGTGCCAGCAGCCCTACTGGGGCAGGCAGCTATGGCTACACCTTC	CASSPTGAGSYGYTF
once	TRBD1	14	TRBV6-1	TRBJ2-7	TGTGCCAGCAGTGAGAGGGGGCCCAGTAACGAGCAGTACTTC	CASSERGPSNEQYF
NA	TRBD1	12	TRBV6-1	TRBJ1-2	TGTGCCAGCAGTTCGACAGGGGTTGGCTACACCTTC	CASSSTGVGYTF
NA	NA	18	TRBV28	TRBJ1-6	TGTGCCAGCAGTTTTAATGATCGGGGAAGCTCCTATAATTCACCCCTCCACTTT	CASSFNDRGSSYNSPLHF
NA	TRBD2	17	TRBV5-1	TRBJ2-7	TGCGCCAGCAGCTTGTTCCCTAGCGGAGGAAGCTCCTACGAGCAGTACTTC	CASSLFPSGGSSYEQYF
NA	NA	16	TRBV6-5	TRBJ1-4	TGTGCCAGCAGTTACGGGGTAGAAGGGAGCAATGAAAAACTGTTTTTT	CASSYGVEGSNEKLFF